This T cell receptor beta chain was observed in a study of identical twins' blood T cells. The study, taken as a whole, reports: Out-of-frame TCRbeta clonotypes reportedly had markedly more similar V usage in twins than unrelated donors.

The CDR3 sequence is 14 residues long. Germline loops: CDR1 SGHRS, CDR2 YFSETQ. With 3 bases removed from V and 1 base from J, the gap between germline ends came to 10 bases. This clonotype showed up just a few times. What it binds is unknown. One entry per CDR3 protein results from TCRdb running MiXCR on the 5' RACE reads. This sample has 300,000 to 400,000 distinct CDR3 sequences, with roughly 31% found just once. Sequenced input: PBMCs. This clonotype was sampled from a woman aged 18 to 50 in good health. The V call is TRBV5-1, the J call TRBJ1-1; D is perhaps TRBD1 (5 bases). The CDR3 loop is CASSWGTANTEAFF. The CDR3 DNA is TGCGCCAGCAGCTGGGGCACGGCGAACACTGAAGCTTTCTTT.